The 5 T cell receptor beta chains in this list originate from one sample, sequenced in a study of identical twins (dated by TCRdb to about 2016). Library method: 5' RACE. The sequencing machine was an Illumina HiSeq 2000. Clones were called with MiXCR by TCRdb after fastp trimmed the public reads at Q25, and only in-frame beta chains were retained. A single entry per CDR3 protein holds the most common genes and DNA from its merged rows. The sample table holds 1.5 million or so distinct CDR3 sequences, of which around a third were seen once. The ten largest clonotypes hold approximately 0.25% of the sample. Sequencing used cord blood. The receptors come from a newborn girl in good health.

The rearrangement joins TRBV2 to TRBJ2-1; 8 nucleotides line up with TRBD1. The CDR3 length is 18 residues. Germline trimming cut 6 bases from V and 0 bases from J; bases unmatched to any gene: 13. From germline, CDR1 is SNHLY and CDR2 FYNNEI. The CDR3 DNA reads TGTGCCAGCAGATCGGGACAGGACTCTCATAGCTCCTACAATGAGCAGTTCTTC. Translation: CASRSGQDSHSSYNEQFF.

This clonotype was recorded at least ten times. The junction shows a germline mismatch at one end, possibly a read error. The chain recombines TRBV3-1 with TRBJ2-7; no firm D call. The CDR3 loop spans 12 amino acids. CDR1 is LGHDT and CDR2 is YNNKEL in the germline V gene (reference sequence). Written as DNA, the CDR3 is TGCGCCAGCAGTCGCCGCTCCTACGAGCAGTACTTC. Encoded protein: CASSRRSYEQYF.

The chain carries TRBV11-2 and TRBJ2-7; D is uncertain. The V gene lost 5 bases and the J gene lost 10 bases, with 15 bases spanning the gap. CDR1 and CDR2 from the germline V gene are SGHAT and FQNNGV. The CDR3 is 12 residues long. This chain's CDR3 is CASSLPFATQYF. DNA for the CDR3: TGTGCCAGCAGCCTCCCCTTCGCAACCCAGTACTTC.

The V gene is TRBV20-1, the J gene TRBJ2-3, with a possible D match to TRBD2 (5 bases). The length of the CDR3 is 16 residues. The V and J ends lost 3 bases and 0 bases respectively, with 16 bases between them. Germline CDR1 reads DFQATT; CDR2 reads SNEGSKA (reference sequence). The DNA of the CDR3 is TGCAGTGCTAGGATGCTTGACGGACTTAGCACAGATACGCAGTATTTT. Translating it yields CSARMLDGLSTDTQYF.

The CDR3 here is CASSSRRTGGYEQYF. The CDR3 DNA reads as TGTGCCAGCAGCTCTAGGAGGACAGGGGGCTACGAGCAGTACTTC. The V call is TRBV5-6, the J call TRBJ2-7, with TRBD1 matching over 10 bases. CDR1 and CDR2 (germline): SGHDT, YYEEEE. This CDR3 spans 15 amino acids. J was trimmed by 3 bases and V by 3 bases; bases with no gene match: 6.